This T cell receptor beta chain was obtained from a study of T cell repertoires in cytomegalovirus infection. The study's findings and limits: Using cumulative public TCR beta family frequency, the authors identified those who carried CMV together with the relevant HLA. What dominated the ex vivo response were HLA-C-restricted CMV-specific TCR beta clonotypes.

This clonotype was detected ten times or more. Its antigen is currently unknown. TCRdb called the reads again in MiXCR, with one record for every CDR3 protein. The table includes roughly 630,000 distinct CDR3 sequences, around 24% detected once. There are 17 residues in the CDR3. The V end was cut by 5 bases, the J end by 0 bases, with 17 bases between. Germline lookup yields CDR1 SGHTA and CDR2 FQGNSA. Specimen: CD8+ T cells from PBMCs. This sequence originates from a human donor in good health (CMV status not recorded). Some clones in this sample may be carry-over from other donors' samples. The chain joins TRBV7-2 to TRBJ2-4, with D perhaps TRBD1 (5 bases). CDR3 sequence reads: CASSPTTGSLAKNIQYF. As DNA, the CDR3 is TGTGCCAGCAGCCCAACAACAGGTTCACTAGCCAAAAACATTCAGTACTTC. The full variable domain, with the rest looked up from reference TRBV7-2 and TRBJ2-4, is GAGVSQSPSNKVTEKGKDVELRCDPISGHTALYWYRQSLGQGLEFLIYFQGNSAPDKSGLPSDRFSAERTGGSVSTLTIQRTQQEDSAVYLCASSPTTGSLAKNIQYFGAGTRLSVL.